The rows below give T cell receptor beta chains drawn from one sample of a study of Graves' ophthalmopathy and Graves' hyperthyroidism. TCRdb used MiXCR to reprocess the multiplex PCR reads, holding one entry per CDR3 protein. The sample lists 600,000 to 950,000 distinct CDR3 sequences; 40% were seen once. What was sequenced was peripheral blood. The receptors stem from an adult man with Graves' ophthalmopathy. Both conserved end residues are part of each CDR3. The D gene is left open where the match is weak. Size is stated for part of the rows, as once, few or many counts, or as a class when the clone is expanded.

V	size	D	J	CDR3	DNA
TRBV9	-	-	TRBJ1-4	CASSTGIGIEKLFF	TGTGCCAGCAGCACCGGGATAGGGATTGAAAAACTGTTTTTT
TRBV12-3/TRBV12-4	few	TRBD1	TRBJ1-1	CASSIDRETEAFF	TGTGCCAGCAGCATCGACAGGGAGACTGAAGCTTTCTTT
TRBV25-1	-	-	TRBJ2-2	CASSTVPRGANTGELFF	TGTGCCAGCAGCACAGTCCCCCGGGGGGCAAACACCGGGGAGCTGTTTTTT
TRBV7-2	-	-	TRBJ2-2	CASSLADNTGELSF	TGTGCCAGCAGCTTGGCCGATAACACCGGGGAGCTGTCTTTT
TRBV7-9	-	-	TRBJ1-5	CASSLGVSDQPQHF	TGTGCCAGCAGCTTAGGGGTGTCGGATCAGCCCCAGCATTTT
TRBV20-1	many	TRBD1	TRBJ2-5	CSAGRDRGRETQYF	TGCAGTGCGGGACGCGACAGGGGGCGGGAGACCCAGTACTTC
TRBV7-2	few	-	TRBJ2-7	CASSFSDRSSYEQYF	TGTGCCAGCAGCTTTTCCGACAGGAGCTCCTACGAGCAGTACTTC
TRBV10-3	-	TRBD1	TRBJ2-5	CAISESGQNKETQYF	TGTGCCATCAGTGAGTCGGGACAGAATAAAGAGACCCAGTACTTC
TRBV7-2	-	-	TRBJ2-7	CASNRDVGPVQYF	TGTGCCAGCAACCGGGACGTGGGCCCCGTGCAGTACTTC
TRBV12-3/TRBV12-4	-	-	TRBJ2-7	CASSQGPKMGEQYF	TGTGCCAGCAGCCAAGGACCCAAAATGGGGGAGCAGTACTTC
TRBV6-6	many	TRBD1	TRBJ2-7	CASEGQGSYEQYF	TGTGCCAGCGAGGGACAGGGTTCCTACGAGCAGTACTTC
TRBV7-2	-	-	TRBJ1-3	CASRGGNTIYF	TGTGCCAGTCGAGGCGGTAACACCATATATTTT
TRBV9	many	-	TRBJ1-4	CASSVDYGSTNEKLFF	TGTGCCAGCAGCGTAGATTACGGTTCGACTAATGAAAAACTGTTTTTT
TRBV24-1	few	TRBD1	TRBJ1-2	CASSARDRGLSYGYTF	TGTGCCAGCAGTGCCCGGGACAGGGGGCTAAGCTATGGCTACACCTTC
TRBV9	-	-	TRBJ2-2	CASGAPFAGELFF	TGTGCCAGCGGGGCACCCTTCGCCGGGGAGCTGTTTTTT
TRBV20-1	few	-	TRBJ1-2	CSAAPPRGANYGYTF	TGCAGTGCCGCCCCCCCGAGGGGAGCTAACTATGGCTACACCTTC
TRBV5-1	-	-	TRBJ2-7	CASSRGLTSPEQYF	TGCGCCAGCAGCCGGGGACTGACATCACCCGAGCAGTACTTC
TRBV7-2	-	-	TRBJ2-7	CASSFVPIGPGHEQYF	TGTGCCAGCAGCTTTGTTCCGATAGGGCCGGGGCACGAGCAGTACTTC
TRBV7-9	few	-	TRBJ2-5	CASSLAGGSPAQQETQYF	TGTGCCAGCAGCTTAGCGGGAGGAAGCCCTGCCCAACAAGAGACCCAGTACTTC
TRBV10-3	-	TRBD1	TRBJ1-6	CAIRRDRGGSHF	TGTGCCATCAGGCGGGACAGGGGTGGTTCCCACTTT
TRBV25-1	-	-	TRBJ2-2	CASSARPRQRDTGELFF	TGTGCCAGCAGTGCTAGACCCCGGCAGCGTGACACCGGGGAGCTGTTTTTT
TRBV7-9	-	TRBD2	TRBJ2-5	CASSPLAGVGETQYF	TGTGCCAGCAGCCCACTAGCGGGAGTCGGAGAGACCCAGTACTTC
TRBV29-1	many	TRBD1	TRBJ1-1	CNVLIRQGVLF	TGCAACGTTCTTATACGACAGGGTGTGCTCTTT
TRBV25-1	-	-	TRBJ2-7	CASSLDRTSVYEQYF	TGTGCCAGCAGCTTGGATAGGACGTCGGTCTACGAGCAGTACTTC
TRBV25-1	-	-	TRBJ1-2	CASSPRAGVSYGYTF	TGTGCCAGCTCACCACGCGCAGGGGTCTCCTATGGCTACACCTTC
TRBV7-9	-	-	TRBJ2-6	CASSQGSGSGANVLTF	TGCGCCAGCAGCCAAGGATCAGGGAGTGGGGCCAACGTCCTGACTTTC
TRBV20-1	-	-	TRBJ1-1	CSARRGAGGGGTEAFF	TGCAGTGCTAGAAGGGGAGCGGGGGGCGGTGGGACTGAAGCTTTCTTT
TRBV15	many	-	TRBJ1-5	CATSRDQKGLNQPQHF	TGTGCCACCAGCAGAGATCAGAAGGGACTGAATCAGCCCCAGCATTTT
TRBV7-9	-	-	TRBJ2-2	CASRRRSGELFF	TGTGCCAGCAGGCGTAGGTCCGGGGAGCTGTTTTTT
TRBV19	few	-	TRBJ1-2	CASSIMARGGGYTF	TGTGCCAGTAGTATAATGGCCAGGGGTGGTGGCTACACCTTC
TRBV7-9	-	-	TRBJ2-5	CASSLYPAQETQYF	TGTGCCAGCAGCTTATATCCAGCTCAAGAGACCCAGTACTTC
TRBV29-1	-	-	TRBJ1-2	CSVAGTGYTF	TGCAGCGTTGCAGGGACAGGCTACACCTTC
TRBV11-2	-	-	TRBJ1-2	CASSLDPGDLTGYTF	TGTGCCAGCAGCTTAGACCCGGGGGATTTAACTGGCTACACCTTC
TRBV5-1	few	-	TRBJ1-1	CASSLTGSRNTEAFF	TGCGCCAGCAGCTTGACAGGGAGTAGGAACACTGAAGCTTTCTTT
TRBV11-1	-	-	TRBJ2-6	CASTDGDSGANVLTF	TGTGCCAGCACCGATGGGGACTCTGGGGCCAACGTCCTGACTTTC
TRBV14	once	-	TRBJ1-6	CASSQRSGGVNSPLHF	TGTGCCAGCAGCCAGAGGAGCGGGGGGGTTAATTCACCCCTCCACTTT
TRBV29-1	many	-	TRBJ2-5	CSVDSRGGAETQYF	TGCAGCGTTGATTCCAGGGGAGGGGCAGAGACCCAGTACTTC
TRBV5-1	few	-	TRBJ2-2	CASSLGQMNTGELFF	TGCGCCAGCAGCTTGGGACAGATGAACACCGGGGAGCTGTTTTTT
TRBV10-3	-	TRBD1	TRBJ1-2	CAISAEQGVGYTF	TGTGCCATCAGTGCGGAACAGGGGGTTGGCTACACCTTC